This T cell receptor (beta chain) was sequenced in a study of T cells in localized non-small cell lung cancer. Study findings and constraints: Density of T cells in blood, when higher, went with longer overall survival. Uninvolved adjacent lung had more T cell clonality than any other tissue, topping tumor.

Method: immunoSEQ multiplex PCR; TCRdb's copy keeps in-frame clones and lacks some. Among roughly 26,000 clones listed, around 85% were seen once. Worth noting for this clone: Its specificity is not known.

CDR1 is SGHRS and CDR2 is YFSETQ in the germline V gene. The CDR3 consists of 13 residues. The V segment lost 4 bases and the J segment 8 bases; nucleotides outside the gene matches: 5. The clonotype originates from a female donor older than 55 with stage II squamous cell lung carcinoma. The starting material was peripheral blood, obtained before any cancer treatment. The rearrangement uses TRBV5-1 and TRBJ2-4; TRBD1 matches at 8 bases. This CDR3 is CASSGTGRDIQYF. For the CDR3, the DNA is TGCGCCAGCAGCGGGACAGGAAGGGACATTCAGTACTTC.